This TCR beta chain was identified during a study of T-cell reconstitution after alpha-beta-depleted transplantation in children. In this sample, this clonotype turned up a few times. Its antigen is not identified. Whole-study results and caveats: The study reportedly traced alpha-beta T cells about two months after transplant to several hundred expanded graft clones. Recipient T cells and thymic progenitors that survived gave rise to the high TCRbeta diversity observed at day 60 in some patients. The main origin of T-cell counts and diversity one year after transplant was newly produced T cells.

During its preparation, the TCRbeta library received unique molecular identifiers. A single record per CDR3 protein comes from TCRdb applying MiXCR to the PCR reads. The sample shows roughly 50,000 distinct CDR3 sequences, 35% to 55% of them seen only once. Germline CDR1 is SNHLY and CDR2 is FYNNEI. Trimming at V came to 5 bases and at J to 4 bases, leaving 7 bases not matched to a gene. The CDR3 runs to 15 residues. The TCR sequence derives from a male patient between 5 and 17 years old who had a stem cell transplant for acute lymphoblastic leukemia, so the T cells may come from the graft donor. The chain employs TRBV2 and TRBJ2-3; 9 bases map to TRBD2. The sample consisted of PBMCs, mostly from graft donor cells, taken 360 days after TCRalphabeta/CD19-depleted stem cell transplant. The CDR3: CASSLAGALADTQYF. The CDR3 DNA reads as TGTGCCAGCAGTTTAGCGGGGGCCCTCGCAGATACGCAGTATTTT.